This T cell receptor beta chain was identified during a study of blood T cell repertoires in COVID-19. Study-level information: COVID-19 samples from acute and convalescent phases originated in the United States, Italy and Spain. Sample material is recorded as cDNA or gDNA derived from T cells, B-cell-depleted T cells, or PBMCs.

This clone appeared once. Original processing notes: From reference gene primer amplification, estimates of nucleated cell counts were derived. Profiling relied on immunoSEQ multiplex PCR, and the TCRdb table lists in-frame clones only, not all of them. The D gene and trimming were derived from the DNA, and the V and J assignments and clone size from that table. The sample contains a few hundred thousand clones, 86% of which appear only once. V lost 4 bases, J lost 3 bases, and 11 bases stayed unmatched. The CDR3 loop spans 18 amino acids. Germline V gives CDR1 SGHDT, CDR2 YYEEEE. V gene TRBV5-6 combines with J gene TRBJ2-3, with 13 bases that match TRBD2. Sequencing used peripheral blood. The clonotype comes from a man aged 18-30 years with active or convalescent COVID-19. CDR3 residues: CASSTGLAGALPTDTQYF. The DNA for the CDR3 is TGTGCCAGCAGCACTGGACTAGCGGGGGCCCTCCCGACAGATACGCAGTATTTT. The complete variable domain, with remaining parts taken from reference TRBV5-6 and TRBJ2-3, reads DAGVTQSPTHLIKTRGQQVTLRCSPKSGHDTVSWYQQALGQGPQFIFQYYEEEERQRGNFPDRFSGHQFPNYSSELNVNALLLGDSALYLCASSTGLAGALPTDTQYFGPGTRLTVL.